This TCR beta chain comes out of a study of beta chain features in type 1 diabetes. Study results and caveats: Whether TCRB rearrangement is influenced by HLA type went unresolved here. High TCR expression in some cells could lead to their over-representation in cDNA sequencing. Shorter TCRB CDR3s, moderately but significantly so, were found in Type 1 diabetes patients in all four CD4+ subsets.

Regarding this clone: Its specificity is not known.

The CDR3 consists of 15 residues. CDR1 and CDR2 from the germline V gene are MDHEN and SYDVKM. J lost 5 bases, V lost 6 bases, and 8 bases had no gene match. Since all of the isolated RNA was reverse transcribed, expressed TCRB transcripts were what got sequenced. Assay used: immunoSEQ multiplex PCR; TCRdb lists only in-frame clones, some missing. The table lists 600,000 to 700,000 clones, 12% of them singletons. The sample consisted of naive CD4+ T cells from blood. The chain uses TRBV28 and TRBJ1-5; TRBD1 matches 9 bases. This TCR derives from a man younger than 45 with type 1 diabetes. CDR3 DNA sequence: TGTGCCAGCAGCATTCCGGGACAGGGATATCAGCCCCAGCATTTT. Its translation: CASSIPGQGYQPQHF.